This T cell receptor (beta chain) was profiled in a study of cytomegalovirus exposure and HLA in healthy donors. The study, taken as a whole, reports: A later analysis found that most CMV-associated TCR beta chains appeared HLA-restricted.

This clone has a count of ten or more. What it recognizes is unknown. At the DNA level, this CDR3 is encoded by other sequences in the same sample as well. Trimming stripped 7 bases from V and 3 bases from J, with 14 bases between. CDR3 length: 14 residues. Germline values: CDR1 SGHRS, CDR2 YFSETQ. Use of 60 Vbeta and 13 Jbeta primers characterized the PCR. Sequencing was performed with immunoSEQ multiplex PCR; in TCRdb, only in-frame clones are kept and a portion is missing. The sample shows about 200,000 clones, 70% to 80% of them seen only once. Material for sequencing was PBMCs. This chain connects TRBV5-1 to TRBJ2-1, with D possibly being TRBD2 (6 bases). The TCR was taken from a girl aged 5-17 years in good health and CMV-seropositive. CDR3 DNA sequence: TGCGCCAGCTCCCCCTCCGGGGGCTACAATGAGCAGTTCTTC. It codes for CASSPSGGYNEQFF.